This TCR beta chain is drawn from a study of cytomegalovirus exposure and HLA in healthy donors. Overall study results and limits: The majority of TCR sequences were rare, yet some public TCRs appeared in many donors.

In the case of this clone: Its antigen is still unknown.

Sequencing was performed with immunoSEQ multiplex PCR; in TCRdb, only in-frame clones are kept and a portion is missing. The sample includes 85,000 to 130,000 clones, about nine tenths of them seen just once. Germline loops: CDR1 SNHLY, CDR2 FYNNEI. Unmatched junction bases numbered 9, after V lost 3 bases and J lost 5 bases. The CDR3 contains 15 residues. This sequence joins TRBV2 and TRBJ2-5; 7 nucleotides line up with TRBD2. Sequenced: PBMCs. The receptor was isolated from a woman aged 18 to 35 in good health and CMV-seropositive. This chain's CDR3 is CASSDMGGTTETQYF. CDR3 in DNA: TGTGCCAGCAGTGATATGGGGGGGACTACGGAGACCCAGTACTTC.